This is a list of T cell receptor beta chains from one sample in a study of beta chain features in type 1 diabetes. Sequenced by immunoSEQ multiplex PCR; TCRdb stores in-frame clones only, minus some. The table includes approximately 27,000 clones, roughly 53% detected once. The sequenced sample consisted of stem cell memory CD4+ T cells from blood. The receptors were sampled from a man aged 25-40 years with type 1 diabetes. The conserved cysteine and the conserved F or W are not part of the CDR3 here. Each record gives: V gene, J gene, CDR3 protein.

v_call: TRBV7-9; j_call: TRBJ2-1; cdr3_aa: ASSLGTSFGEQF
v_call: TRBV30; j_call: TRBJ2-1; cdr3_aa: AWSGTSLGNEQF
v_call: TRBV25-1; j_call: TRBJ2-7; cdr3_aa: ASNGGTYEQY
v_call: TRBV5-1; j_call: TRBJ1-2; cdr3_aa: ASSLGTTVRGYT
v_call: TRBV11-2; j_call: TRBJ2-1; cdr3_aa: ASSSTLDRYNEQF
v_call: TRBV4-2; j_call: TRBJ2-1; cdr3_aa: ASSRSRGGGADEQF
v_call: TRBV6-1; j_call: TRBJ1-1; cdr3_aa: ASSASTGRATEAF
v_call: TRBV4-3; j_call: TRBJ2-7; cdr3_aa: ASSPPGSSYEQY
v_call: TRBV5-4; j_call: TRBJ2-1; cdr3_aa: ASSYPPLAGGPGNEQF
v_call: TRBV6-1; j_call: TRBJ1-2; cdr3_aa: ASGLGRRGYT
v_call: TRBV5-6; j_call: TRBJ2-5; cdr3_aa: ASSLIAGDQSQY
v_call: TRBV5-4; j_call: TRBJ2-1; cdr3_aa: ASSLTSGSYNEQF
v_call: TRBV6-6; j_call: TRBJ2-5; cdr3_aa: ASSSGTGKSETQY
v_call: TRBV10-3; j_call: TRBJ2-7; cdr3_aa: AISVGGYEQY
v_call: TRBV18; j_call: TRBJ2-1; cdr3_aa: ASSLGTSGREQF
v_call: TRBV18; j_call: TRBJ2-1; cdr3_aa: ASSPLATGGNGNEQF